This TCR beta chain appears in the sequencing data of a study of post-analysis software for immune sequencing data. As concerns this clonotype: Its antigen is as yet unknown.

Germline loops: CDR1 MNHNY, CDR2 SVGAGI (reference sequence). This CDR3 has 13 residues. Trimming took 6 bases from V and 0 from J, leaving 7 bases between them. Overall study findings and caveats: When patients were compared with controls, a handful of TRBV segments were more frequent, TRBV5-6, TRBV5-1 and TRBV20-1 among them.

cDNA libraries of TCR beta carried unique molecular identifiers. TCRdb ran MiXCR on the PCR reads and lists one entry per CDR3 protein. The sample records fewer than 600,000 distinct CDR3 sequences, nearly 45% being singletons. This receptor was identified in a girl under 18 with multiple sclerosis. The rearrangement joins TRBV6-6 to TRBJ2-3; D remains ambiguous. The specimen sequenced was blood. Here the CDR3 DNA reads TGTGCCAGCAGGGCGGACAGCACAGATACGCAGTATTTT. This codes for CASRADSTDTQYF.